These 26 T cell receptor beta chains were sequenced from one sample in a study of T cells in Graves' hyperthyroidism and ophthalmopathy. Template material for amplifying TCR beta CDR3 regions consisted of RNA transcripts. Carried out on the TCR CDR3, a first-round RT-PCR used the HTBI primer set. TCRdb itself ran the multiplex PCR reads through MiXCR, one entry per CDR3 protein. Counted here are roughly 500,000 distinct CDR3 sequences, about 45% occurring once; the ten biggest clones make up 44%. The sample consisted of peripheral blood or thyroid tissue (not recorded which). These receptors were taken from an adult woman with Graves' disease, either hyperthyroidism or ophthalmopathy (not recorded which).

The V gene is TRBV10-1, the J gene TRBJ1-6, with D possibly being TRBD1 (5 bases). From germline, CDR1 is WNHNN and CDR2 SYGVQD (reference sequence). V gave up 8 bases and J gave up 2 bases, with 19 bases separating them. This CDR3 is 17 amino acids long. The CDR3 region is CASRGRTMGPYNSPLHF. Written as DNA, the CDR3 is TGCGCCAGCCGGGGACGGACGATGGGGCCCTATAATTCACCCCTCCACTTT.

This clonotype was seen repeatedly, ten times or more. This rearrangement joins TRBV29-1 to TRBJ1-1, with 9 bases matching TRBD1. The CDR3 covers 13 residues. V trimming: 5 bases; J trimming: 11 bases; junction bases outside the gene matches: 12. Germline loops: CDR1 SQVTM, CDR2 ANQGSEA. In DNA form, the CDR3 reads TGCAGCGTTAACCAAGGACAGGGGTTGCGGGCTTTCTTT. Amino acid sequence: CSVNQGQGLRAFF.

Notes on this clonotype: The junction departs from germline at one end; a sequencing error may be responsible. The chain is built from TRBV12-3 or TRBV12-4 and TRBJ2-5; 9 nucleotides line up with TRBD1. This CDR3 comprises 14 residues. The CDR3 protein is CASSRDRAQEAQYF. Written as DNA, the CDR3 is TGTGCCAGCAGTAGGGACAGGGCCCAAGAGGCCCAGTACTTC.

This clonotype was seen at least ten times. The rearrangement joins TRBV14 to TRBJ1-3, with TRBD1 matching over 8 bases. Per the germline V gene, CDR1 is SGHDN and CDR2 is FVKESK. Trimming at V came to 3 bases and at J to 3 bases, leaving 7 bases not matched to a gene. The CDR3 totals 16 residues. The CDR3 DNA sequence: TGTGCCAGCAGCCAGCCCGGGACAGGCCATGGAAACACCATATATTTT. It codes for CASSQPGTGHGNTIYF.

The chain has TRBV19 and TRBJ2-2; D gene unclear. V lost 5 bases, J lost 7 bases, and 20 bases lay in between. Germline CDR1 is LNHDA and CDR2 is SQIVND (reference sequence). The CDR3 is 16 amino acids. The CDR3 is CASSLLPVPNGGELFF. CDR3 bases: TGTGCCAGTAGTCTGCTGCCAGTCCCGAACGGCGGGGAGCTGTTTTTT.

This clonotype was seen ten or more times. The genes are TRBV11-2 and TRBJ1-5; no clear D. This CDR3 comprises 13 residues. CDR1 and CDR2 (germline): SGHAT, FQNNGV. With 5 bases removed from V and 2 bases from J, the gap between germline ends came to 7 bases. DNA of the CDR3: TGTGCCAGCAGCCAACAGCGCAATCAGCCCCAGCATTTT. It specifies CASSQQRNQPQHF.

In its sample, this clonotype was seen once. V gene TRBV20-1 combines with J gene TRBJ1-1; possibly TRBD1 for D (6 bases). Trimming stripped 7 bases from V and 3 bases from J, with 15 bases between. From germline, CDR1 is DFQATT and CDR2 SNEGSKA (reference sequence). The CDR3 contains 13 residues. The CDR3 protein is CSVYRVEDTEAFF. CDR3 DNA: TGCAGTGTTTACAGGGTGGAGGACACTGAAGCTTTCTTT.

J is TRBJ2-7 and V is TRBV7-9; 9 positions match TRBD2. This CDR3 region has 17 residues. Trimming at V came to 2 bases and at J to 0 bases, leaving 8 bases not matched to a gene. Germline CDR1 is SEHNR and CDR2 is FQNEAQ (reference sequence). In DNA form, the CDR3 reads TGTGCCAGCAGCTTACCCCGACTTAGCGGGAGCTCCTACGAGCAGTACTTC. Its translation is CASSLPRLSGSSYEQYF.

This clonotype was found many times. This chain uses TRBV10-3 with TRBJ2-2; tentatively, D is TRBD2 (6 bases). Trimming stripped 6 bases from V and 4 bases from J, with 12 bases between. This CDR3 has 14 residues. Germline lookup yields CDR1 ENHRY and CDR2 SYGVKD. CDR3 nucleotide sequence: TGTGCCATCAGGGGCCGGGAGAGCACCGGGGAGCTGTTTTTT. Residues: CAIRGRESTGELFF.

This chain uses TRBV30 with TRBJ1-1; 9 bases align to TRBD1. This CDR3 spans 15 amino acids. Per the germline V gene, CDR1 is GTSNPN and CDR2 is SVGIG (reference sequence). Losses at the gene ends were 4 bases for V and 1 base for J; bases not matched to a gene: 7. The CDR3: CAWIGTGSRNTEAFF. CDR3 bases: TGTGCCTGGATTGGGACAGGGTCACGGAACACTGAAGCTTTCTTT. The variable domain in full, completed from reference TRBV30 and TRBJ1-1, reads SQTIHQWPATLVQPVGSPLSLECTVEGTSNPNLYWYRQAAGRGLQLLFYSVGIGQISSEVPQNLSASRPQDRQFILSSKKLLLSDSGFYLCAWIGTGSRNTEAFFGQGTRLTVV.

The chain couples TRBV5-6 to TRBJ1-5, with D possibly matching TRBD1 (6 bases). The CDR3 contains 19 residues. Germline lookup yields CDR1 SGHDT and CDR2 YYEEEE. Trimming pared 4 bases from V and 0 bases from J, leaving 23 bases between. CDR3 DNA sequence: TGTGCCAGCAGCCGTCCCGGACAGTTAGGCAGCGGTAGCAATCAGCCCCAGCATTTT. Residues: CASSRPGQLGSGSNQPQHF.

The V and J genes are TRBV7-2 and TRBJ1-2; a possible D gene is TRBD1 (6 bases). This CDR3 spans 18 amino acids. Per the germline V gene, CDR1 is SGHTA and CDR2 is FQGNSA. The V and J ends lost 3 bases and 1 base respectively, with 21 bases between them. CDR3 region: CASSFSGLTGGDNYGYTF. Written as DNA, the CDR3 is TGTGCCAGCAGCTTCTCCGGTCTCACGGGGGGCGATAACTATGGCTACACCTTC.

This chain joins TRBV20-1 and TRBJ1-1; the D gene is possibly TRBD1 (5 bases). Trimming shortened V by 3 bases and J by 2 bases, and 7 bases separated the two germline ends. Germline loops: CDR1 DFQATT, CDR2 SNEGSKA (reference sequence). This CDR3 has 12 amino acids. The CDR3 DNA follows: TGCAGTGCTAGCCGGACAAACACTGAAGCTTTCTTT. This codes for CSASRTNTEAFF.

Details on this clonotype: The junction departs from germline at one end; a sequencing error may be responsible. The genes are TRBV7-2 and TRBJ2-7; 7 bases align to TRBD1. Germline-derived CDR1 and CDR2 are SGHTA and FQGNSA. The CDR3 sequence is 15 residues long. The CDR3 is CAGSYGDSPPYEQYF. The CDR3 nucleotides read TGTGCCGGCAGCTACGGGGACAGCCCTCCCTACGAGCAGTACTTC.

This clonotype was recorded many times. The chain recombines TRBV5-1 with TRBJ1-1; 9 bases match TRBD1. The germline CDR1 and CDR2 sequences are SGHRS and YFSETQ. The CDR3 has 13 amino acids. V trimming: 5 bases; J trimming: 4 bases; junction bases outside the gene matches: 3. The CDR3: CASRQGAATEAFF. CDR3 bases: TGCGCCAGCAGACAGGGGGCGGCCACTGAAGCTTTCTTT.

The table lists this clonotype with many counts. The chain couples TRBV6-1 to TRBJ2-7; 7 bases map to TRBD1. CDR1 and CDR2 (germline): MNHNS, SASEGT. The CDR3 length is 13 residues. The V and J ends lost 2 bases and 7 bases, in that order; junction bases with no gene match: 5. The CDR3 sequence: CASSERADREQYF. The CDR3 bases are TGTGCCAGCAGTGAACGAGCGGACAGGGAGCAGTACTTC.

V gene TRBV27 combines with J gene TRBJ1-1; tentative D call: TRBD1 (6 bases). Trimming pared 9 bases from V and 0 bases from J, leaving 14 bases between. CDR1 is MNHEY and CDR2 is SMNVEV in the germline V gene (reference sequence). The CDR3 sequence is 14 residues long. The CDR3 DNA reads as TGTGCCAGTCAGGGGATGGATTTGAACACTGAAGCTTTCTTT. As protein: CASQGMDLNTEAFF.

The V call is TRBV20-1, the J call TRBJ1-4; tentatively, D is TRBD1 (6 bases). Trimming cost V 0 bases and J 7 bases, with 24 bases left between them. The CDR3 length is 18 residues. In germline, CDR1 is DFQATT, CDR2 SNEGSKA (reference sequence). CDR3 sequence (DNA): TGCAGTGCTAGAGATCGTGGGGGGCGTGCTATTGTACGTGAAAAACTGTTTTTT. This gives the protein CSARDRGGRAIVREKLFF.

This clonotype appeared many times. The chain joins TRBV6-5 to TRBJ1-2; D unresolved. Trimming stripped 5 bases from V and 4 bases from J, with 11 bases between. CDR1 is MNHEY and CDR2 is SVGAGI in the germline V gene. The CDR3 has 13 residues. CDR3 DNA: TGTGCCAGCAGTCAGTGGGGTTCCTATGGCTACACCTTC. It is translated as CASSQWGSYGYTF.

The V gene is TRBV10-3, the J gene TRBJ1-5; a possible D gene is TRBD1 (5 bases). Trimming stripped 6 bases from V and 0 bases from J, with 12 bases between. Germline assignment: CDR1 ENHRY and CDR2 SYGVKD. This CDR3 has 15 residues. The CDR3 sequence: CAIRNEGHSNQPQHF. For the CDR3, the DNA is TGTGCCATCAGAAATGAGGGGCATAGCAATCAGCCCCAGCATTTT.

In this sample, this clonotype turned up a few times. J is TRBJ2-7 and V is TRBV7-9; maybe TRBD2 (6 bases). The CDR3 is made up of 13 amino acids. Per germline, CDR1 SEHNR and CDR2 FQNEAQ (reference sequence). The V gene lost 5 bases and the J gene lost 3 bases, with 11 bases spanning the gap. CDR3 region: CASSQGLIYEQYF. DNA of the CDR3: TGTGCCAGCAGCCAAGGACTAATCTACGAGCAGTACTTC.

V gene TRBV10-3 combines with J gene TRBJ2-2; 8 bases align to TRBD2. This CDR3 contains 13 residues. The germline V gene encodes CDR1 ENHRY and CDR2 SYGVKD. CDR3 DNA: TGTGAAAGGACGGGAGGGCACACCGGGGAGCTGTTTTTT. It codes for CERTGGHTGELFF.

This chain uses TRBV7-9 with TRBJ1-6; 10 nucleotides align to TRBD1. Germline trimming cut 1 base from V and 9 bases from J; bases unmatched to any gene: 3. Germline V gene sequence: CDR1 SEHNR, CDR2 FQNEAQ (reference sequence). The length of the CDR3 is 15 residues. CDR3 sequence reads: CASSLDGDRGSPLHF. For the CDR3, the DNA is TGTGCCAGCAGCTTAGATGGGGACAGGGGTTCACCCCTCCACTTT.

This rearrangement joins TRBV6-2 or TRBV6-3 to TRBJ2-7; 9 nucleotides line up with TRBD2. The CDR3 sequence is 15 residues long. Unmatched junction bases numbered 13, after V lost 6 bases and J lost 7 bases. Germline-derived CDR1 and CDR2 are MNHEY and SVGEGT. CDR3 in amino acids: CASRPPGTSRHEQYF. In DNA form, the CDR3 reads TGTGCCAGCAGACCTCCCGGGACTAGCAGGCATGAGCAGTACTTC.

The rearrangement joins TRBV29-1 to TRBJ1-1; the D gene is possibly TRBD1 (6 bases). V lost 7 bases and J 5 bases, leaving 11 bases between the germline ends. The CDR3 covers 11 residues. CDR1 is SQVTM and CDR2 is ANQGSEA in the germline V gene. This CDR3 is CSATGRTEAFF. Here the CDR3 DNA reads TGCAGCGCCACAGGGAGGACTGAAGCTTTCTTT.

This clonotype was counted only a few times. The chain combines TRBV30 with TRBJ2-7; D uncertain. V was cut by 4 bases and J by 0 bases, with 10 bases left in between. CDR1 is GTSNPN, CDR2 SVGIG, per germline (reference sequence). CDR3 length: 13 amino acids. The CDR3 loop reads CAWTLLSSYEQYF. The CDR3 region has the DNA TGTGCCTGGACCCTACTTAGCTCCTACGAGCAGTACTTC. The full variable domain, completed using reference TRBV30 and TRBJ2-7, is SQTIHQWPATLVQPVGSPLSLECTVEGTSNPNLYWYRQAAGRGLQLLFYSVGIGQISSEVPQNLSASRPQDRQFILSSKKLLLSDSGFYLCAWTLLSSYEQYFGPGTRLTVT.